This T cell receptor beta chain originates from a study of blood T cell repertoires in COVID-19. Study background: The samples span acute and convalescent COVID-19 from the United States, Italy and Spain.

Repertoires were generated with immunoSEQ multiplex PCR, while TCRdb's copy carries only in-frame clones and drops some. The sample consists of about 300,000 clones, 85% to 90% of them appearing once. The V gene's germline CDR1 is KGHDR and CDR2 SFDVKD. V lost 4 bases and J 0 bases, leaving 9 bases between the germline ends. This CDR3 has 15 amino acids. Among Cohort 3 donors, those recovered had two negative PCRs, clearance, or symptom resolution. Sequences were obtained from PBMCs or T cells enriched from blood (not recorded which). The genes are TRBV24-1 and TRBJ1-3; D is ambiguous. The TCR comes from a woman in her late teens or twenties who had recovered from COVID-19. The CDR3 protein is CATSEGRGSGNTIYF. The CDR3 region has the DNA TGTGCCACCAGTGAAGGACGGGGCTCTGGAAACACCATATATTTT.